Given below is one TCR beta chain in context. This entry comes from a study of OX40 agonist ivuxolimab in advanced cancers. The CDR3 has 13 residues. V was trimmed by 3 bases and J by 2 bases, leaving 7 bases between them. The germline gives CDR1 SGHAT, CDR2 FQNNGV. TCRdb keeps only in-frame clones here, not all; method: immunoSEQ multiplex PCR. The data show about 12,000 clones, with roughly four fifths seen just once and approximately 19% held by the top ten. The clonotype originates from an adult with an advanced solid tumor such as melanoma, head and neck, liver or kidney cancer. The sample consisted of CD4+ or CD8+ T cells sorted from blood, taken in a trial of the OX40 agonist ivuxolimab. The V gene is TRBV11-2, the J gene TRBJ1-1, with D hard to call. The CDR3 DNA reads as TGTGCCAGCAGCTTCGGGATCAACACTGAAGCTTTCTTT. Protein product: CASSFGINTEAFF.